The rows below give T cell receptor beta chains drawn from one sample of a study of T cells in localized non-small cell lung cancer. Sequencing was performed with immunoSEQ multiplex PCR; in TCRdb, only in-frame clones are kept and a portion is missing. The sample holds about 40,000 clones, 81% seen once. Specimen: peripheral blood mononuclear cells, collected before any cancer treatment. Receptors originate from a male donor at least 60 years old with stage II lung adenocarcinoma. CDR3s include the opening cysteine and the closing phenylalanine or tryptophan. D genes are given only for firm matches. Only part of the rows carry a size: once, few, many, or a class if the clone is expanded.

V	D	size	J	CDR3	DNA
TRBV4-3	.	.	TRBJ2-3	CASSQDWAGLTDTQYF	TGCGCCAGCAGCCAAGATTGGGCAGGGCTTACAGATACGCAGTATTTT
TRBV4-3	.	.	TRBJ1-5	CASSQDYGGGNQPQHF	TGCGCCAGCAGCCAAGATTATGGGGGGGGGAATCAGCCCCAGCATTTT
TRBV15	.	.	TRBJ2-1	CATSSLGRPNNEQFF	TGTGCCACCAGCTCCTTAGGGCGCCCAAACAATGAGCAGTTCTTC
TRBV5-5	.	.	TRBJ1-1	CASSLVGTTNTEAFF	TGTGCCAGCAGCTTGGTGGGCACTACGAACACTGAAGCTTTCTTT
TRBV11-2	.	.	TRBJ2-7	CASSPQTSSYEQYF	TGTGCCAGCAGCCCCCAGACAAGTTCCTACGAGCAGTACTTC
TRBV29-1	.	.	TRBJ1-1	CSVEKGGGTEAFF	TGCAGCGTTGAAAAGGGGGGGGGCACTGAAGCTTTCTTT
TRBV2	TRBD2	.	TRBJ2-4	CASRAGTSGSGARQYF	TGTGCCAGCAGGGCCGGGACTAGCGGGAGCGGGGCTAGACAGTACTTC
TRBV14	.	.	TRBJ1-1	CASSQRGNTEAFF	TGTGCCAGCAGCCAAAGAGGGAACACTGAAGCTTTCTTT
TRBV15	.	.	TRBJ2-7	CATSRDRPANSYEQYF	TGTGCCACCAGCAGAGATCGGCCAGCAAATTCCTACGAGCAGTACTTC
TRBV5-4	.	few	TRBJ1-1	CASSLDRALGNTEAFF	TGTGCCAGCAGCTTGGATCGGGCGCTGGGGAACACTGAAGCTTTCTTT
TRBV7-9	.	.	TRBJ2-7	CASSTAGTTTYEQYF	TGTGCCAGCAGCACCGCCGGGACGACAACCTACGAGCAGTACTTC
TRBV29-1	.	.	TRBJ2-5	CSVEASSETQYF	TGCAGCGTTGAAGCGAGCTCGGAGACCCAGTACTTC
TRBV10-3	TRBD1	.	TRBJ1-1	CAISGSGQGTNTEAFF	TGTGCCATCAGTGGGAGTGGACAGGGCACGAACACTGAAGCTTTCTTT
TRBV2	TRBD1	.	TRBJ2-7	CASSRTGYEQYF	TGTGCCAGCAGCAGGACAGGCTACGAGCAGTACTTC
TRBV6-5	TRBD2	.	TRBJ2-5	CASKGGLAIETQYF	TGTGCCAGCAAGGGAGGACTAGCTATAGAGACCCAGTACTTC
TRBV6-5	.	.	TRBJ2-3	CATWSGTLTDTQYF	TGTGCCACATGGTCGGGGACTCTCACAGATACGCAGTATTTT
TRBV6-5	.	.	TRBJ2-5	CASSSLRETQYF	TGTGCCAGCAGCTCACTTCGGGAGACCCAGTACTTC